This T cell receptor beta chain appears in the sequencing data of a study of response to subunit inactivated influenza vaccine. The CDR3 contains 15 residues. The V end was cut by 3 bases, the J end by 5 bases, with 16 bases between. This clonotype was counted many times. TCRdb re-called the RT-PCR reads through MiXCR, storing one row per CDR3 protein. The table records 150,000 to 200,000 distinct CDR3 sequences, 9.5% to 15% of them present only once. In addition, the sample was reused for a study of T cells expressing NK-cell markers. That source adds: 5'RACE template switching built TCR beta cDNA with unique molecular identifiers.

The TCR originated in a man between 50 and 59 years old who received an inactivated influenza vaccine. The specimen comprised CD8+ T cells sorted from PBMCs, sampled about 11 days after vaccination. The chain couples TRBV12-3 or TRBV12-4 to TRBJ2-5; tentatively, D is TRBD1 or TRBD2 (6 bases each). CDR3 region: CASSLGHLGGETQYF. The CDR3 DNA sequence: TGTGCCAGCAGTTTGGGGCACCTGGGGGGCGAGACCCAGTACTTC.